A selection of T cell receptor beta chains follows, all from one sample in a study of tumor-infiltrating lymphocytes in glioblastoma multiforme. TCRdb used MiXCR to reprocess the multiplex PCR reads, holding one entry per CDR3 protein. The table lists some 15,000 distinct CDR3 sequences, 73% of them singletons. What was sequenced was brain tumor tissue. These receptors came from a male donor with glioblastoma. The CDR3 runs from the conserved cysteine through the conserved F or W. The order of the fields is D gene, J gene, V gene, clone size, CDR3 protein, CDR3 DNA. A D gene is named only where the DNA matches it firmly. Clone size is stated in some rows and not others, as once, few, many or a class when expanded.

>NA|TRBJ1-1|TRBV7-9|NA
CASSSGRFREVPSGDTEAFF
TGTGCCAGCAGCTCAGGCAGGTTTAGGGAGGTCCCATCGGGCGACACTGAGGCTTTCTTT
>TRBD1|TRBJ1-2|TRBV29-1|medium-sized
CSVVGQGNYGYTF
TGCAGCGTTGTGGGACAGGGGAACTATGGCTACACCTTC
>TRBD2|TRBJ2-7|TRBV4-3|few
CASSQDRGAGTSGGLIEQYF
TGCGCCAGCAGCCAGGATCGCGGGGCGGGCACTAGCGGGGGGTTGATCGAGCAGTACTTC
>TRBD1|TRBJ1-1|TRBV20-1|medium-sized
CSARSGTGGNTEAFF
TGCAGTGCTCGATCCGGAACAGGGGGGAACACTGAAGCTTTCTTT
>NA|TRBJ1-2|TRBV11-2|NA
CASSFGSKGYTF
TGTGCCAGCAGCTTCGGATCGAAGGGCTACACCTTC
>TRBD2|TRBJ2-1|TRBV20-1|NA
CSASRPGLARMDEQFF
TGTAGTGCTAGTCGACCGGGACTAGCGCGAATGGATGAGCAGTTCTTC
>NA|TRBJ2-7|TRBV10-3|NA
CAISESGHEQYF
TGTGCCATAAGTGAGTCGGGACATGAGCAGTACTTT
>TRBD1|TRBJ2-7|TRBV10-3|medium-sized
CATQRGTETYEQYF
TGTGCCACTCAGAGGGGGACAGAGACCTACGAGCAGTACTTC
>TRBD1|TRBJ1-4|TRBV11-2|NA
CVSNLGVTGEFEKLFF
TGTGTCAGCAACTTAGGCGTGACAGGGGAGTTCGAAAAACTGTTTTTT
>NA|TRBJ2-4|TRBV21-1|NA
CANSKGDIGLKNIQYF
TGTGCCAACAGCAAAGGGGACATAGGGCTTAAAAACATTCAGTACTTC
>NA|TRBJ1-1|TRBV11-3|NA
CASSLGTARNTEAFF
TGTGCCAGCAGCTTAGGGACAGCTAGGAACACTGAAGCTTTCTTT
>NA|TRBJ1-2|TRBV29-1|NA
CSPPRTGVNYGYTF
TGCAGCCCTCCGCGGACTGGGGTTAACTATGGCTACACCTTC
>NA|TRBJ1-2|TRBV6-5|once
CASSYRGAAGYTF
TGTGCCAGCAGTTACCGGGGGGCAGCCGGCTACACCTTC
>TRBD1|TRBJ2-4|TRBV11-3|large
CASSPRQGPAKDIQYF
TGTGCCAGCAGCCCCCGACAGGGTCCGGCCAAAGACATTCAGTACTTC
>TRBD1|TRBJ2-5|TRBV20-1|NA
CSAARTGAYQETQYF
TGCAGTGCTGCTCGGACAGGGGCGTACCAAGAGACCCAATACTTC
>NA|TRBJ1-1|TRBV11-2|NA
CASSLVRGVSFF
TGTGCCAGCAGCTTAGTACGGGGAGTATCTTTCTTC